The 28 T cell receptor beta chains below all came from one sample that was sequenced in a study of cytotoxic CD8 clonotypes in ibrutinib-treated CLL. Assay: immunoSEQ multiplex PCR; the TCRdb copy retains only in-frame clones and omits some. The sample lists approximately 190,000 clones, approximately 79% occurring once. The source was PBMCs, collected after 12 months of ibrutinib treatment. These receptors came from a human donor with chronic lymphocytic leukemia.

V is TRBV2 and J is TRBJ1-1, with TRBD1 matching 10 bases. With V trimmed by 11 bases and J by 4 bases, 4 bases remained unmatched. Germline CDR1 reads SNHLY; CDR2 reads FYNNEI. CDR3 length equals 12 residues. CDR3 bases: TGTGCCGGACGGACAGGGGGCACTGAAGCTTTCTTT. This gives the protein CAGRTGGTEAFF.

The V gene is TRBV28, the J gene TRBJ2-1; 7 bases map to TRBD1. The junction had 8 bases not matched to a gene; V was cut back by 7 bases and J by 5 bases. The CDR3 has 14 amino acids. From germline, CDR1 is MDHEN and CDR2 SYDVKM. The CDR3 region is CASNTGTENNEQFF. DNA of the CDR3: TGTGCCAGCAACACCGGGACAGAGAACAATGAGCAGTTCTTC. Together with reference TRBV28 and TRBJ2-1, the CDR3 gives the full variable domain: DVKVTQSSRYLVKRTGEKVFLECVQDMDHENMFWYRQDPGLGLRLIYFSYDVKMKEKGDIPEGYSVSREKKERFSLILESASTNQTSMYLCASNTGTENNEQFFGPGTRLTVL.

This clone was recorded only once. The chain links TRBV6-1 to TRBJ1-5, with a tentative D call TRBD1 (6 bases). From germline, CDR1 is MNHNS and CDR2 SASEGT. V was cut by 6 bases and J by 5 bases, with 17 bases left in between. This CDR3 contains 15 residues. The chain's CDR3 is CASRDWDNRYQPQHF. CDR3 coding DNA: TGTGCCAGCAGGGACTGGGACAACAGATATCAGCCCCAGCATTTT.

This clone was counted between two and nine times. The rearrangement uses TRBV15 and TRBJ1-4; 7 nucleotides match TRBD1. With V trimmed by 5 bases and J by 3 bases, 12 bases remained unmatched. This CDR3 spans 17 amino acids. Looked up from germline, CDR1 is LNHNV and CDR2 is YYDKDF (reference sequence). Here the CDR3 DNA reads TGTGCCACCAGCCATCGACAGGGAGGGGGACCTAATGAAAAACTGTTTTTT. It encodes CATSHRQGGGPNEKLFF.

This clone was recorded a few times. The CDR3 DNA follows: TGTGCCAGCAGCCGAGGGGATTGGGAGCAGTTCTTC. Residues: CASSRGDWEQFF. The chain combines TRBV7-9 with TRBJ2-1; possibly TRBD1 or TRBD2 for D (5 bases each). Germline CDR1 SEHNR, CDR2 FQNEAQ (reference sequence). V was shortened by 5 bases and J by 10 bases, with 12 bases between the two germline ends. The CDR3 spans 12 residues.

This chain connects TRBV6-6 to TRBJ1-1; 8 nucleotides line up with TRBD1. Germline loops: CDR1 MNHNY, CDR2 SVGAGI (reference sequence). The CDR3 length is 16 residues. The junction had 9 bases not matched to a gene; V was cut back by 2 bases and J by 4 bases. In DNA, the CDR3 is TGTGCCAGCAGTTACGCACTACAGGGGGGGAGCACTGAAGCTTTCTTT. Translating gives CASSYALQGGSTEAFF.

This rearrangement joins TRBV2 to TRBJ2-1, with 12 bases aligning to TRBD2. Unmatched junction bases numbered 8, after V lost 8 bases and J lost 6 bases. Germline CDR1 and CDR2: SNHLY and FYNNEI. The CDR3 contains 15 residues. The CDR3 DNA follows: TGTGCCAGCTATATCGGGACTAGCGGGCCCAATGAGCAGTTCTTC. Translating it yields CASYIGTSGPNEQFF.

V usage is TRBV2 and J usage is TRBJ1-2; 8 bases agree with TRBD1. Germline trimming cut 7 bases from V and 5 bases from J; bases unmatched to any gene: 9. The V gene's germline CDR1 is SNHLY and CDR2 FYNNEI. The CDR3 is made up of 14 amino acids. The CDR3 spells CASIEGDRIYGYTF. The CDR3 bases are TGTGCCAGCATCGAGGGGGACAGGATTTATGGCTACACCTTC.

V gene TRBV7-9 combines with J gene TRBJ1-6; 9 positions agree with TRBD1. Germline V gene data show CDR1 as SEHNR and CDR2 as FQNEAQ (reference sequence). The CDR3 runs to 17 residues. V lost 1 base and J lost 6; bases outside the gene matches: 7. The DNA for the CDR3 is TGTGCCAGCAGCTTAGAGTGGACAGGGGTCCCTAATTCACCCCTCCACTTT. It encodes CASSLEWTGVPNSPLHF.

J is TRBJ2-2 and V is TRBV29-1, with 12 bases identical to TRBD2. This CDR3 spans 16 amino acids. CDR1 and CDR2 (germline): SQVTM, ANQGSEA. Trimming removed 6 bases from V and 2 bases from J; junction bases left unmatched: 7. This CDR3 reads CSVPTSGGSNTGELFF. The DNA for the CDR3 is TGCAGCGTACCGACTAGCGGGGGATCCAACACCGGGGAGCTGTTTTTT.

The V gene is TRBV13, the J gene TRBJ2-3, with 8 bases lining up with TRBD2. CDR3 length: 16 residues. CDR1 and CDR2 from the germline V gene are PRHDT and FYEKMQ (reference sequence). The junction had 8 bases not matched to a gene; V was cut back by 4 bases and J by 2 bases. The CDR3 DNA reads as TGTGCCAGCAGCTCCGGGCTAGCGGGTGACACAGATACGCAGTATTTT. The encoded protein is CASSSGLAGDTDTQYF.

The chain combines TRBV28 with TRBJ1-1, with D maybe TRBD1 (5 bases). The CDR3 spans 14 residues. V shed 8 bases and J shed 5 bases, with 18 bases lying between them. Per germline, CDR1 MDHEN and CDR2 SYDVKM. The CDR3 sequence is CASHGSTGRTEAFF. The DNA of the CDR3 is TGTGCCAGCCATGGATCAACGGGGCGAACTGAAGCTTTCTTT.

This clone was seen a few times. The V gene is TRBV7-3, the J gene TRBJ2-7, with D perhaps TRBD2 (6 bases). CDR1 is SGHTA, CDR2 FQGTGA, per germline. The CDR3 runs 13 residues. V was pared by 4 bases and J by 7 bases, with 14 bases between. CDR3 sequence reads: CASSSIGAGEQYF. CDR3 DNA: TGTGCCAGCAGCTCCATTGGGGCGGGGGAGCAGTACTTC.

On this clone itself: The germline gene is not matched at one end of the junction; a read error may be the cause. J is TRBJ2-4 and V is TRBV18; D may match TRBD1 or TRBD2 (5 bases each). CDR3 length: 14 amino acids. The germline CDR1 and CDR2 sequences are KGHSH and LQKENI. CDR3 in DNA: TGTGCCAGCTCACTAGGGGCGGAACGACAAGGACTCTTCTTC. It specifies CASSLGAERQGLFF.

The sample holds one count of this clone. This chain links TRBV6-5 with TRBJ1-2, with D unclear. The CDR3 length is 11 residues. With 7 bases removed from V and 2 bases from J, the gap between germline ends came to 5 bases. Germline CDR1 is MNHEY and CDR2 is SVGAGI. The CDR3 spells CASTNNYGYTF. Here the CDR3 DNA reads TGTGCCAGCACGAACAACTATGGCTACACCTTC.

This rearrangement joins TRBV6-4 to TRBJ1-4; 7 bases agree with TRBD1. CDR1 and CDR2 from the germline V gene are MRHNA and SNTAGT. J gave up 8 bases and V 4 bases, and 19 bases lay outside the gene matches. The length of the CDR3 is 18 residues. The CDR3 is CASSAYPGQWARYEKLFF. Here the CDR3 DNA reads TGTGCCAGCAGTGCCTACCCGGGACAGTGGGCGAGATACGAAAAACTGTTTTTT.

This clone was seen only a few times. V and J are TRBV25-1 and TRBJ2-4, with a tentative D call TRBD2 (6 bases). From germline, CDR1 is MGHDK and CDR2 SYGVNS. Deletions cut 5 bases from V and 3 bases from J, with 14 bases between. This CDR3 has 15 residues. The CDR3 reads CASSPPGESKNIQYF. DNA of the CDR3: TGTGCCAGCAGTCCACCGGGGGAGAGCAAAAACATTCAGTACTTC.

The chain uses TRBV4-1 and TRBJ2-7, with D unresolved. There are 13 residues in the CDR3. Germline-derived CDR1 and CDR2 are MGHRA and YSYEKL. V dropped 0 bases and J dropped 3 bases, with 6 bases sitting between them. The CDR3 is CASSQDPYYEQYF. The CDR3 DNA is TGCGCCAGCAGCCAAGATCCCTACTACGAGCAGTACTTC.

The genes are TRBV5-1 and TRBJ1-2, with TRBD1 matching 7 bases. Trimming cost V 0 bases and J 5 bases; bases outside gene matches: 13. This CDR3 is built from 17 residues. Germline-derived CDR1 and CDR2 are SGHRS and YFSETQ. The CDR3 loop reads CASSLVADRAGEYGYTF. In DNA form, the CDR3 reads TGCGCCAGCAGCTTGGTGGCCGACAGGGCGGGCGAGTATGGCTACACCTTC.

This rearrangement joins TRBV18 to TRBJ2-7; D possibly corresponds to TRBD1 (5 bases). The germline CDR1 and CDR2 sequences are KGHSH and LQKENI. The CDR3 runs to 13 residues. Trimming pared 3 bases from V and 9 bases from J, leaving 15 bases between. The CDR3 nucleotides read TGTGCCAGCTCACCCCCCCCCAGGGTACGGCAGTACTTC. This sequence encodes CASSPPPRVRQYF.

The chain is built from TRBV2 and TRBJ1-2, with 8 bases aligning to TRBD1. The V segment lost 3 bases and the J segment 2 bases; nucleotides outside the gene matches: 5. This CDR3 is built from 15 residues. Germline V gene sequence: CDR1 SNHLY, CDR2 FYNNEI. The CDR3 coding sequence is TGTGCCAGCAGTGATTGGACAGGGAGAAACTATGGCTACACCTTC. The encoded protein is CASSDWTGRNYGYTF.

The chain joins TRBV7-9 to TRBJ1-4; D is possibly TRBD1 (6 bases). V was clipped by 4 bases and J by 6 bases, with 12 bases between them. The V gene's germline CDR1 is SEHNR and CDR2 FQNEAQ (reference sequence). CDR3 length: 14 residues. CDR3 loop: CASSSQGNDEKLFF. CDR3 DNA: TGTGCCAGCAGCTCACAGGGAAATGATGAAAAACTGTTTTTT.

The CDR3 protein is CASSFRTSGAARVHEQFF. For the CDR3, the DNA is TGTGCCAGCAGTTTCCGGACTAGCGGAGCCGCTCGGGTGCATGAGCAGTTCTTC. The chain joins TRBV25-1 to TRBJ2-1; 10 bases match TRBD2. J lost 8 bases, V lost 5 bases, and 18 bases had no gene match. Germline V gene sequence: CDR1 MGHDK, CDR2 SYGVNS. The CDR3 contains 18 residues.

V usage is TRBV6-5 and J usage is TRBJ1-1; no firm D call. The V end lost 1 base, the J end lost 7 bases, and 10 bases lay between the germline ends. The CDR3 loop spans 13 amino acids. Germline V gene sequence: CDR1 MNHEY, CDR2 SVGAGI. CDR3 in amino acids: CASSYLWNGEAFF. For the CDR3, the DNA is TGTGCCAGCAGTTACTTGTGGAATGGTGAAGCTTTCTTT.

This clone was counted a few times. The rearrangement joins TRBV5-4 to TRBJ1-2, with a tentative D call TRBD1 (6 bases). Germline V lookup: CDR1 SGHNT, CDR2 YYREEE (reference sequence). This CDR3 is 14 amino acids long. Trimming pared 0 bases from V and 6 bases from J, leaving 12 bases between. The CDR3 DNA reads TGTGCCAGCAGCTTGGTCGGGGGGCAAAATGGCTACACCTTC. It specifies CASSLVGGQNGYTF.

The CDR3 DNA reads TGTGCCAGCAGTTACTCGTCTAGCGGGAGTGAGCAGTACTTC. The encoded protein is CASSYSSSGSEQYF. The genes are TRBV6-6 and TRBJ2-7, with 10 bases matching TRBD2. The ends lost 0 bases at V and 7 bases at J; junction bases unmatched: 3. The V gene's germline CDR1 is MNHNY and CDR2 SVGAGI (reference sequence). The CDR3 covers 14 residues.

The chain uses TRBV11-2 and TRBJ1-4; possible D gene TRBD1, 6 bases. This CDR3 spans 16 amino acids. The germline V gene has CDR1 SGHAT and CDR2 FQNNGV. V was shortened by 1 base and J by 3 bases, with 12 bases between the two germline ends. The CDR3 region is CASSLGRTDSNEKLFF. The DNA of the CDR3 is TGTGCCAGCAGCTTAGGTCGGACAGACTCTAATGAAAAACTGTTTTTT.

This rearrangement joins TRBV6-5 to TRBJ2-4; 8 bases align to TRBD2. The CDR3 runs 15 residues. V shed 5 bases and J 5 bases; nucleotides not matched to a gene: 8. Germline assignment: CDR1 MNHEY and CDR2 SVGAGI. CDR3 nucleotide sequence: TGTGCCAGCAGTCGGGGGGGAGGGCCCGAAAACATTCAGTACTTC. It codes for CASSRGGGPENIQYF.